This T cell receptor (beta chain) came from a study of CXCR3-negative and CXCR3-positive naive CD8 T cells. Study in general: A total of some 130 million TRB reads was generated, with about 1.5 +/- 0.3 million per library. Findings and caveats of the study: Hydrophobicity was higher for TRB CDR3s found in CXCR3-positive naive cells than in CXCR3-negative naive cells. Naive CXCR3-negative and CXCR3-positive cells had similar TRBV-TRBJ usage; memory differed.

Sorting was done in triplicate for each CD8+ T cell subset (fewer than 340,000 cells each). Naive CD8+ T cells showed a CD45RO-CCR7+CD27+CD95- phenotype. Details on this clonotype: What it binds is unknown.

5' RACE that incorporated UMI labels was used to prepare the TRB cDNA libraries. TCRdb processed the 5' RACE reads again and assigns one entry to each CDR3 protein, with no DNA. The data show about 150,000 distinct CDR3 sequences, and the top ten clones hold 0.49%. Germline V lookup: CDR1 SEHNR, CDR2 FQNEAQ (reference sequence). This CDR3 contains 14 residues. The sample consisted of naive CXCR3+ CD8+ T cells from blood. Subset specified: CD45RO-CCR7+CD27+CD95- naive CD8+ T cells expressing CXCR3 (TNR3+). This receptor was identified in a human donor in good health. Some clones in this sample may be carry-over from other donors' samples. The rearrangement joins TRBV7-9 to TRBJ2-3; TCRdb's D gene call, TRBD2, goes unchecked for lack of DNA. The CDR3: CASNSRGSTDTQYF.